Each of the 18 T cell receptor beta chains below was sequenced from the same sample in a study of beta chain features in type 1 diabetes. Study-wide results and caveats: Moderate yet significant TCRB CDR3 shortening was seen in Type 1 diabetes patients in all four CD4+ subsets.

These TCRs' antigens remain unknown. The entirety of the isolated RNA underwent reverse transcription, so expressed TCRB transcripts were sequenced. Libraries were prepared by immunoSEQ multiplex PCR; TCRdb keeps only in-frame clonotypes and omits some of them. The sample has about 150,000 clones, around 8% seen once. The sequencing input was central memory CD4+ T cells from blood. All receptors come from a woman in her thirties or forties with type 1 diabetes.

This clone was seen more than once but under ten times. V gene TRBV2 combines with J gene TRBJ2-1, with 12 bases that match TRBD1. Germline V lookup: CDR1 SNHLY, CDR2 FYNNEI. There are 15 residues in the CDR3. Unmatched junction bases numbered 3, after V lost 7 bases and J lost 2 bases. Here the CDR3 reads CASKRDRGPYNEQFF. CDR3 bases: TGTGCCAGCAAGCGGGACAGGGGGCCCTACAATGAGCAGTTCTTC. The variable domain in full, with the rest retrieved from reference TRBV2 and TRBJ2-1, is EPEVTQTPSHQVTQMGQEVILRCVPISNHLYFYWYRQILGQKVEFLVSFYNNEISEKSEIFDDQFSVERPDGSNFTLKIRSTKLEDSAMYFCASKRDRGPYNEQFFGPGTRLTVL.

The chain combines TRBV27 with TRBJ1-1; D uncertain. Germline CDR1 MNHEY, CDR2 SMNVEV (reference sequence). The CDR3 has 13 amino acids. Trimming stripped 6 bases from V and 3 bases from J, with 11 bases between. The CDR3 bases are TGTGCCAGCAGCCCTAATCTGCACACTGAAGCTTTCTTT. Encoded protein: CASSPNLHTEAFF.

The chain links TRBV2 to TRBJ2-3; the D gene is possibly TRBD2 (6 bases). CDR3 size: 15 residues. V was trimmed by 6 bases and J by 12 bases, leaving 25 bases between them. In germline, CDR1 is SNHLY, CDR2 FYNNEI. CDR3 loop: CASRQQTYGGVPQYF. The DNA of the CDR3 is TGTGCCAGCAGGCAACAGACTTACGGAGGGGTTCCCCAGTATTTT.

This clone was detected only once. The rearrangement joins TRBV5-4 to TRBJ2-7; 9 bases align to TRBD1. This CDR3 contains 12 residues. Germline loops: CDR1 SGHNT, CDR2 YYREEE (reference sequence). The V and J ends lost 5 bases and 3 bases, in that order; junction bases with no gene match: 0. CDR3 nucleotides: TGTGCCAGCAGGGACAGGGGCTACGAGCAGTACTTC. Translated, it gives CASRDRGYEQYF.

The V gene is TRBV2, the J gene TRBJ2-5, with 7 nucleotides matching TRBD1. Germline V CDR1 and CDR2: SNHLY, FYNNEI. This CDR3 has 14 residues. The junction had 9 bases not matched to a gene; V was cut back by 7 bases and J by 4 bases. CDR3 amino acids: CASTQSNRGETQYF. DNA of the CDR3: TGTGCCAGCACTCAGAGTAACAGGGGAGAGACCCAGTACTTC.

This clone has only one observation. V and J are TRBV5-4 and TRBJ2-1; perhaps TRBD2 as D (5 bases). Trimming cost V 3 bases and J 2 bases, with 12 bases left between them. The CDR3 has 15 residues. CDR1 is SGHNT, CDR2 YYREEE, per germline (reference sequence). The CDR3 reads CASSSTAVPYNEQFF. The CDR3 region has the DNA TGTGCCAGCAGCTCCACAGCGGTACCCTACAATGAGCAGTTCTTC.

The chain is built from TRBV6-5 and TRBJ2-7; D is possibly TRBD2 (5 bases). V was shortened by 4 bases and J by 5 bases, with 6 bases between the two germline ends. This CDR3 comprises 11 residues. The germline V gene has CDR1 MNHEY and CDR2 SVGAGI. CDR3: CASSSGNEQYF. The CDR3 DNA sequence: TGTGCCAGCAGTTCGGGGAACGAGCAGTACTTC.

This clone was seen more than once but under ten times. This chain uses TRBV19 with TRBJ1-1; TRBD1 aligns across 7 bases. CDR1 is LNHDA and CDR2 is SQIVND in the germline V gene (reference sequence). The CDR3 loop spans 14 amino acids. Unmatched junction bases numbered 8, after V lost 6 bases and J lost 4 bases. The CDR3 DNA reads TGTGCCAGTAGGTTGACAGGGAAGAGCACTGAAGCTTTCTTT. This codes for CASRLTGKSTEAFF. The full variable domain, with the rest looked up from reference TRBV19 and TRBJ1-1, is DGGITQSPKYLFRKEGQNVTLSCEQNLNHDAMYWYRQDPGQGLRLIYYSQIVNDFQKGDIAEGYSVSREKKESFPLTVTSAQKNPTAFYLCASRLTGKSTEAFFGQGTRLTVV.

In this sample, this clone turned up a few times. The V call is TRBV7-9, the J call TRBJ1-5; D is uncertain. CDR1 and CDR2 (germline): SEHNR, FQNEAQ (reference sequence). The CDR3 runs to 14 residues. The V and J ends lost 1 base and 3 bases respectively, with 7 bases between them. The CDR3 is CASSLGEVNQPQHF. Written as DNA, the CDR3 is TGTGCCAGCAGCTTAGGGGAGGTCAATCAGCCCCAGCATTTT.

This clone occurred many times. The chain carries TRBV18 and TRBJ2-1; 8 positions agree with TRBD1. CDR3 size: 15 residues. Germline V lookup: CDR1 KGHSH, CDR2 LQKENI. V lost 4 bases to trimming and J lost 5 bases; unmatched junction nucleotides: 7. CDR3 sequence reads: CASSLGQGGNNEQFF. In DNA form, the CDR3 reads TGTGCCAGCTCACTCGGACAGGGAGGTAACAATGAGCAGTTCTTC.

The V and J genes are TRBV28 and TRBJ2-1; TRBD1 matches 8 bases. Trimming at V came to 2 bases and at J to 6 bases, leaving 3 bases not matched to a gene. Per germline, CDR1 MDHEN and CDR2 SYDVKM. CDR3 size: 14 residues. The CDR3, as DNA: TGTGCCAGCAGTTTAGGGGACAGGCCCAATGAGCAGTTCTTC. It yields the protein CASSLGDRPNEQFF.

This clone was recorded a few times. This chain joins TRBV7-9 and TRBJ1-5, with D hard to call. The CDR3 spans 18 residues. Germline CDR1 is SEHNR and CDR2 is FQNEAQ (reference sequence). The ends were cut back, 1 base at V and 6 bases at J, with 22 bases in the middle. The CDR3 reads CASSLEGDGLAISQPQHF. For the CDR3, the DNA is TGTGCCAGCAGCTTAGAGGGAGACGGTCTAGCTATAAGTCAGCCCCAGCATTTT. Supplemented by reference TRBV7-9 and TRBJ1-5, the full variable domain reads DTGVSQNPRHKITKRGQNVTFRCDPISEHNRLYWYRQTLGQGPEFLTYFQNEAQLEKSRLLSDRFSAERPKGSFSTLEIQRTEQGDSAMYLCASSLEGDGLAISQPQHFGDGTRLSIL.

This clone was recorded a few times. This sequence joins TRBV28 and TRBJ1-2; D gene unclear. Germline loops: CDR1 MDHEN, CDR2 SYDVKM. Trimming took 1 base from V and 5 from J, leaving 11 bases between them. The CDR3 covers 14 residues. Here the CDR3 reads CASSLSAVAYGYTF. DNA for the CDR3: TGTGCCAGCAGTTTATCCGCGGTCGCATATGGCTACACCTTC.

This clone was observed a handful of times. The chain employs TRBV5-4 and TRBJ1-5; TRBD1 aligns across 10 bases. The germline gives CDR1 SGHNT, CDR2 YYREEE (reference sequence). This CDR3 has 16 residues. Trimming cost V 4 bases and J 1 base; bases outside gene matches: 5. CDR3 residues: CASSPRTGGSNQPQHF. CDR3 DNA: TGTGCCAGCAGCCCCCGGACAGGGGGGAGCAATCAGCCCCAGCATTTT.

A few counts support this clone. CDR3 loop: CASGTGTDGPQHF. The CDR3 nucleotides read TGTGCCAGCGGAACAGGGACCGATGGGCCCCAGCATTTT. This chain connects TRBV9 to TRBJ1-5; tentative D call: TRBD1 (6 bases). V gave up 7 bases and J gave up 9 bases, with 17 bases separating them. This CDR3 comprises 13 residues. Per germline, CDR1 SGDLS and CDR2 YYNGEE.

This chain joins TRBV30 and TRBJ2-5; 8 bases fit TRBD2. After removal of 2 bases from V and 7 bases from J, the junction contained 12 bases not matched to a gene. Per germline, CDR1 GTSNPN and CDR2 SVGIG (reference sequence). The CDR3 totals 15 residues. In DNA form, the CDR3 reads TGTGCCTGGAGTTCCGGGAGGGAGGGGGAGGGGACCCAGTACTTC. Amino acids: CAWSSGREGEGTQYF.

The CDR3 loop is CASNWEGLGYTF. Here the CDR3 DNA reads TGTGCCAGCAATTGGGAGGGGCTTGGCTACACCTTC. The chain has TRBV2 and TRBJ1-2; tentative D call: TRBD1 (5 bases). Germline values: CDR1 SNHLY, CDR2 FYNNEI. Trimming took 7 bases from V and 7 from J, leaving 13 bases between them. The CDR3 runs to 12 residues. Full variable domain (outside the CDR3, taken from reference TRBV2 and TRBJ1-2): EPEVTQTPSHQVTQMGQEVILRCVPISNHLYFYWYRQILGQKVEFLVSFYNNEISEKSEIFDDQFSVERPDGSNFTLKIRSTKLEDSAMYFCASNWEGLGYTFGSGTRLTVV.

This clone was counted a few times. The chain employs TRBV5-6 and TRBJ1-6, with 9 positions matching TRBD1. Unmatched junction bases numbered 5, after V lost 3 bases and J lost 7 bases. The CDR3 has 15 amino acids. The germline V gene encodes CDR1 SGHDT and CDR2 YYEEEE. Here the CDR3 DNA reads TGTGCCAGCAGCTCTCCCGGGACAGGGAATTCACCCCTCCACTTT. This gives the protein CASSSPGTGNSPLHF.